The sequence of this TCR beta chain was determined in a study of blood T cells in healthy people across ages. V gave up 3 bases and J gave up 8 bases, with 13 bases separating them. This CDR3 region has 13 residues. Germline values: CDR1 LGHDT, CDR2 YNNKEL (reference sequence). A second about 6 to 12 cycle PCR used barcoded and J-beta primers. A single record per CDR3 protein comes from TCRdb applying MiXCR to the 5' RACE reads. Among about 680,000 distinct CDR3 sequences listed, approximately 49% were seen once. V is TRBV3-1 and J is TRBJ1-1; D not certain. The specimen sequenced was blood. This sequence originates from a woman aged 60 to 75 in good health. The CDR3 is CASSHEGSAEAFF. The CDR3 DNA is TGTGCCAGCAGCCATGAGGGAAGTGCCGAAGCTTTCTTT.